The rows below give T cell receptor beta chains drawn from one sample of a study of STAT5B mutations in CD4+ large granular lymphocyte leukemia. Profiled with immunoSEQ multiplex PCR; TCRdb holds only in-frame clones, not every one. The sample includes 300 to 500 clones, approximately 73% seen only once; the top ten take approximately 1.9%. What was sequenced was PBMCs. These receptors were taken from a woman in her 50s with CD4+ T-cell large granular lymphocyte leukemia. Both conserved end residues are part of each CDR3. D genes are given only for firm matches. Rows may omit the clone size; those that give it use once, few, many or a size class.

clone_size j_call v_call d_call cdr3_nt cdr3_aa
once TRBJ2-1 TRBV5-1 TRBD2 TGCGCCAGCAGCTTGGGGATCCTAGCGGGAGCCTACAATGAGCAGTTCTTC CASSLGILAGAYNEQFF
- TRBJ1-2 TRBV5-1 - TGCGCCAGCACAGCAGGAGGTCCTGCGCGGGGCTACACCTTC CASTAGGPARGYTF
- TRBJ2-2 TRBV6-5 - TGTGCCAGCAGTTACGAGCGGCCCACCGGGGAGCTGTTTTTT CASSYERPTGELFF
- TRBJ2-3 TRBV5-1 - TGCGCCAGCAGCTTTTCGGGCATGATCACAGATACGCAGTATTTT CASSFSGMITDTQYF
- TRBJ2-6 TRBV9 - TGTGCCAGCAGCGTAGCGGGTTCTGGGGCCAACGTCCTGACTTTC CASSVAGSGANVLTF
- TRBJ2-1 TRBV12-5 TRBD2 TGTGCTAGTGGTTTGGTACTCGGGACTAGCGGGAGCTATGAGCAGTTCTTC CASGLVLGTSGSYEQFF
- TRBJ1-2 TRBV18 - TGTGCCAGCTCACCGCGCGACGAATATGGCTACACCTTC CASSPRDEYGYTF
- TRBJ1-5 TRBV27 - TGTGCCAGCGGGTTTGCGGGCAATCAGCCCCAGCATTTT CASGFAGNQPQHF
- TRBJ2-7 TRBV27 - TGTGCCAGCAGTTTGTTGGGTACCTACGAGCAGTACTTC CASSLLGTYEQYF
- TRBJ1-4 TRBV6-5 - TGTGCCAGCAGTTACTCGGGCCCAGCTAATGAAAAACTGTTTTTT CASSYSGPANEKLFF
- TRBJ2-2 TRBV5-6 TRBD2 TGTGCCAGCAGCTTAGCGGGGACCGGGGAGCTGTTTTTT CASSLAGTGELFF
few TRBJ1-2 TRBV28 TRBD1 TGTGCCAGCTACTCACAGGGGAGCTATGGCTACACCTTC CASYSQGSYGYTF
- TRBJ2-1 TRBV9 TRBD2 TGTGCCAGCAGCGCGACTAGCGGAATACACAATGAGCAGTTCTTC CASSATSGIHNEQFF
- TRBJ2-7 TRBV6-5 - TGTGCCAGCAGTTCCCGACCCACGAGCTCCTACGAGCAGTACTTC CASSSRPTSSYEQYF
- TRBJ1-1 TRBV5-4 - TGTGCCAGCAGCGCCGCCCACAACACTGAAGCTTTCTTT CASSAAHNTEAFF
once TRBJ2-1 TRBV27 TRBD2 TGTGCCAGTAGAAGCGGGAGTGGGGCCTACAATGAGCAGTTCTTC CASRSGSGAYNEQFF
- TRBJ1-2 TRBV15 - TGTGCCACCAGCAGACACCGGGCCGCACTCTATAGGTACACCTTC CATSRHRAALYRYTF
- TRBJ2-3 TRBV7-9 - TGTGCCAGCAGCTCCTGGCCCACAGATACGCAGTATTTT CASSSWPTDTQYF
- TRBJ2-3 TRBV4-1 TRBD2 TGCGCCAGCAGTAGCGGGAGCACAGATACGCAGTATTTT CASSSGSTDTQYF
once TRBJ2-7 TRBV28 TRBD1 TGTGCCAGCAGAGCGGGACAGGGGTTCTACGAGCAGTACTTC CASRAGQGFYEQYF
few TRBJ2-7 TRBV19 - TGTGCCAGTAGGGGGGACGACTACGAGCAGTACTTC CASRGDDYEQYF
- TRBJ2-4 TRBV6-1 - TGTGCCAGCAGTGAGCCCCCGGCCCGGGTCGAAAACATTCAGTACTTC CASSEPPARVENIQYF
- TRBJ1-4 TRBV5-1 - TGCGCCAGCAGCTTGTCCAGCGTGAAGGGGCGAGGAGAAAAACTGTTTTTT CASSLSSVKGRGEKLFF
- TRBJ1-1 TRBV7-8 TRBD1 TGTGCCACCAGGGGGGGAGGCACTGAAGCTTTCTTT CATRGGGTEAFF
- TRBJ2-1 TRBV19 - TGTGCCAGTAGTCCGGTGGGGCTAGCAGGCCCCAATGAGCAGTTCTTC CASSPVGLAGPNEQFF
- TRBJ1-4 TRBV27 - TGTGCCAGCAGTTTATCCCTCTACAGGGATTCTAATGAAAAACTGTTTTTT CASSLSLYRDSNEKLFF
- TRBJ1-5 TRBV19 - TGTGCCAGTAGTTTCCCGGGGCGCCGGCAGCCCCAGCATTTT CASSFPGRRQPQHF